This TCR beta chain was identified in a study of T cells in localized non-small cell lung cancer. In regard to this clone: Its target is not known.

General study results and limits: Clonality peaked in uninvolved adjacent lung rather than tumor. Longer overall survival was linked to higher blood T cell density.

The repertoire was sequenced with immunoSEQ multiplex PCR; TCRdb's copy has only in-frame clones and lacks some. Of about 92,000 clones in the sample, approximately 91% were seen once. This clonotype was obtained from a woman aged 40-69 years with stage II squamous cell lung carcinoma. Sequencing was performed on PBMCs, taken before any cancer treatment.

The CDR3 region has the DNA TGTGCCAGCAGCCTCCGGGGGCCGTTTCCCTACGAGCAGTACTTC. Its translation is CASSLRGPFPYEQYF. The V call is TRBV6-5, the J call TRBJ2-7, with D tentatively TRBD1 or TRBD2 (6 bases each). CDR1 MNHEY and CDR2 SVGAGI come from the germline V gene. The germline V and J ends were trimmed by 6 bases and 2 bases, with 17 bases remaining between them. The CDR3 is 15 amino acids.